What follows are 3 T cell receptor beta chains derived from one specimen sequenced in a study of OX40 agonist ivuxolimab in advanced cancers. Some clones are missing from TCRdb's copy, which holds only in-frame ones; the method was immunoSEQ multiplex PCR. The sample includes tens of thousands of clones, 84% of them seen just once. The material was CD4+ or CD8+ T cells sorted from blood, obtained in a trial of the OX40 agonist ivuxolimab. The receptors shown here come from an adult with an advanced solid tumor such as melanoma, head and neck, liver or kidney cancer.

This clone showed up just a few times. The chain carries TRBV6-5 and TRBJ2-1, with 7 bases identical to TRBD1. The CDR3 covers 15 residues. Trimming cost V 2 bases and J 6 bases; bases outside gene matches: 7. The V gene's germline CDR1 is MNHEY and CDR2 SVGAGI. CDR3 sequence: CASSYGQGEGNEQFF. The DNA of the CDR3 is TGTGCCAGCAGTTACGGGCAGGGGGAAGGCAATGAGCAGTTCTTC.

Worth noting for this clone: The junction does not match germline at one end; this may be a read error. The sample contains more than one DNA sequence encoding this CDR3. The CDR3 loop reads CASSQGLNAYNEQFF. Written as DNA, the CDR3 is TGTGCCAGCAGCCAAGGACTTAATGCCTACAATGAGCAGTTCTTC. This chain links TRBV4-1 with TRBJ2-1; D perhaps matches TRBD2 (5 bases). The CDR3 length is 15 residues. Germline CDR1 is MGHRA and CDR2 is YSYEKL.

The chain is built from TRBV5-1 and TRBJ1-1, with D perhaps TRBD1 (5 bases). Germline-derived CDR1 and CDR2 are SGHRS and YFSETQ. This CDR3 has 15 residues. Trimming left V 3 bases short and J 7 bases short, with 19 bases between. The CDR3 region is CASSSFGSEGLEAFF. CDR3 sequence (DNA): TGCGCCAGCAGCTCCTTTGGTTCTGAGGGGCTTGAAGCTTTCTTT.